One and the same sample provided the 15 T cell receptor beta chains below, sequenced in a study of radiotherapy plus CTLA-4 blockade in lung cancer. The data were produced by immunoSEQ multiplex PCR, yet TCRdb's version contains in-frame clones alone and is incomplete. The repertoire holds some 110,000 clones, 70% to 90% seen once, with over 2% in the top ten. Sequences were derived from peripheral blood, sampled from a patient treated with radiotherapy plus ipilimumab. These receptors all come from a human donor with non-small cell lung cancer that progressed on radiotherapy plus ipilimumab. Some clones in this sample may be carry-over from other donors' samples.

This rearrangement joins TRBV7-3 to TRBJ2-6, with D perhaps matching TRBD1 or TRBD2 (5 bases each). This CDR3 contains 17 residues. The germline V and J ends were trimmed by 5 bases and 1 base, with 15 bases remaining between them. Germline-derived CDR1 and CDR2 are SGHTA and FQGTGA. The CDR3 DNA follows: TGTGCCAGCAGCCGGGACGGCGGCGGGTCTGGGGCCAACGTCCTGACTTTC. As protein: CASSRDGGGSGANVLTF.

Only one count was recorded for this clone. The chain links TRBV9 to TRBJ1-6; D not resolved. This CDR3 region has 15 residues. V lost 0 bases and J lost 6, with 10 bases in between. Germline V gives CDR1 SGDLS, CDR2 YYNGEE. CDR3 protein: CASSVVGDPNSPLHF. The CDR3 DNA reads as TGTGCCAGCAGCGTAGTTGGGGATCCTAATTCACCCCTCCACTTT.

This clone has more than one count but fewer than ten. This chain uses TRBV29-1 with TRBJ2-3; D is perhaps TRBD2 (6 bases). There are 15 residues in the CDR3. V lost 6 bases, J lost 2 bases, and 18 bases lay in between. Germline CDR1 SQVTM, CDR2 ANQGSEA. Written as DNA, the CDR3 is TGCAGCGTCGTTGGGGGGACCGATAACACAGATACGCAGTATTTT. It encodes CSVVGGTDNTDTQYF.

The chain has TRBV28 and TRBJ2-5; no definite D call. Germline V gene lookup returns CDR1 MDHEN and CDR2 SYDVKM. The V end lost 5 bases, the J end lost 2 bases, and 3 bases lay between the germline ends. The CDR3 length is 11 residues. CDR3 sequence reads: CASSTQETQYF. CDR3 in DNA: TGTGCCAGCAGTACTCAAGAGACCCAGTACTTC.

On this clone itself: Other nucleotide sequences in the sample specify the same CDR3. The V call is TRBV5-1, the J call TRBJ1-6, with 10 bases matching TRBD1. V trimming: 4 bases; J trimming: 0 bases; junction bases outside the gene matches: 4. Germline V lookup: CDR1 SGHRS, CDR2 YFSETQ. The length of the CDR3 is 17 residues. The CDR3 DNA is TGCGCCAGCAGCCCAAGGACAGGGGGCTCCTATAATTCACCCCTCCACTTT. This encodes CASSPRTGGSYNSPLHF.

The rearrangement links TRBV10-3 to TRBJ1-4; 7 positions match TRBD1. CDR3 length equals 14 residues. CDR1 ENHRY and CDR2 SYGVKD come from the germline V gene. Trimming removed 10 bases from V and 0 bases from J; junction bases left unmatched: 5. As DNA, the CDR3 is TGTGCCAGTGGACAGGCGGCAACTAATGAAAAACTGTTTTTT. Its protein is CASGQAATNEKLFF.

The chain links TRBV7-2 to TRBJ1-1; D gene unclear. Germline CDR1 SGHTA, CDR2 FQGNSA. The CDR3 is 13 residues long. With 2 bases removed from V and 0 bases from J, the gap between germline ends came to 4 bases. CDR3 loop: CASSLMMNTEAFF. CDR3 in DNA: TGTGCCAGCAGCTTAATGATGAACACTGAAGCTTTCTTT.

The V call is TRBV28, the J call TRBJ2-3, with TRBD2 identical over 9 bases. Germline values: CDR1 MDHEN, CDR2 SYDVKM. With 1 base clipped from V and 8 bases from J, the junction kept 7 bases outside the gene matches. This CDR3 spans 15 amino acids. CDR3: CASSLYPSGAGTQYF. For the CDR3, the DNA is TGTGCCAGCAGTTTATACCCTAGCGGGGCAGGTACGCAGTATTTT.

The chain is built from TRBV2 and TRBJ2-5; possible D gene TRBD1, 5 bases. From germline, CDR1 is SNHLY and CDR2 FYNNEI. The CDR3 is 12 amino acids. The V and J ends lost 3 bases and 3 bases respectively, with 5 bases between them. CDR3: CASSETEETQYF. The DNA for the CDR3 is TGTGCCAGCAGTGAGACAGAAGAGACCCAGTACTTC. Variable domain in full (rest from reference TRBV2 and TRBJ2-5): EPEVTQTPSHQVTQMGQEVILRCVPISNHLYFYWYRQILGQKVEFLVSFYNNEISEKSEIFDDQFSVERPDGSNFTLKIRSTKLEDSAMYFCASSETEETQYFGPGTRLLVL.

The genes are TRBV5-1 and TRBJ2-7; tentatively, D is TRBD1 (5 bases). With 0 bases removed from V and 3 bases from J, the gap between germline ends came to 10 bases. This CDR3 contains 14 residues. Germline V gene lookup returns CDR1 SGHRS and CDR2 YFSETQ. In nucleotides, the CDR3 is TGCGCCAGCAGCTTGGTCCTGGGGCACTACGAGCAGTACTTC. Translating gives CASSLVLGHYEQYF. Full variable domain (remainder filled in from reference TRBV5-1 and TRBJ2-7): KAGVTQTPRYLIKTRGQQVTLSCSPISGHRSVSWYQQTPGQGLQFLFEYFSETQRNKGNFPGRFSGRQFSNSRSEMNVSTLELGDSALYLCASSLVLGHYEQYFGPGTRLTVT.

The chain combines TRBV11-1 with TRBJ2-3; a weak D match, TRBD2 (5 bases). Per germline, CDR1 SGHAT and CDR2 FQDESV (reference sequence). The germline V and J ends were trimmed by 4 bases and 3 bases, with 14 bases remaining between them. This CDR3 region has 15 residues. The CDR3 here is CASSSWERVTDTQYF. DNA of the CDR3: TGTGCCAGCAGCTCATGGGAGAGAGTTACAGATACGCAGTATTTT.

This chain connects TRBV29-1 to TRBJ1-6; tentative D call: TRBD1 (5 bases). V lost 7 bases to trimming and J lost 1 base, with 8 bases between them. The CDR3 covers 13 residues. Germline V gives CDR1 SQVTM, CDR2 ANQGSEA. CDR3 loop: CSARQSYNSPLHF. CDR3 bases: TGCAGCGCCAGACAGTCCTATAATTCACCCCTCCACTTT.

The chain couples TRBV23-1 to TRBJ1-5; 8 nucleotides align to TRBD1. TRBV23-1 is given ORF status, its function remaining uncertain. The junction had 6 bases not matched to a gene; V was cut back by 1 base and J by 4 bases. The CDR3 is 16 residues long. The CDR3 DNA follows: TGCGCCAGCAGTCAATTGCAGGGGGCGAGGAATCAGCCCCAGCATTTT. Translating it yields CASSQLQGARNQPQHF.

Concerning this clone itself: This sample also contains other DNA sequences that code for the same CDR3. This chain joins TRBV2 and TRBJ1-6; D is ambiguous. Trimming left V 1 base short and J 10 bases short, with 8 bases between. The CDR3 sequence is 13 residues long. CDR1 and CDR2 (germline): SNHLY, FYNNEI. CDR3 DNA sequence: TGTGCCAGCAGTGAAGGGGTGGGGTCACCCCTCCACTTT. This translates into CASSEGVGSPLHF.

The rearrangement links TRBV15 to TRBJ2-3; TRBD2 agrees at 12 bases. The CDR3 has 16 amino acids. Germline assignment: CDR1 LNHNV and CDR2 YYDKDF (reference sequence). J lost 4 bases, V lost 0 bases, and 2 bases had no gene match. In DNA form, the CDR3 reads TGTGCCACCAGCAGAGAGGCTAGCGGGGGGGCAGATACGCAGTATTTT. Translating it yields CATSREASGGADTQYF. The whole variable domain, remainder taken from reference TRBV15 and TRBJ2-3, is DAMVIQNPRYQVTQFGKPVTLSCSQTLNHNVMYWYQQKSSQAPKLLFHYYDKDFNNEADTPDNFQSRRPNTSFCFLDIRSPGLGDTAMYLCATSREASGGADTQYFGPGTRLTVL.